The 3 T cell receptor beta chains below all came from one sample that was sequenced in a study of T-cell memory formation after mild COVID-19. TCRdb processed the 5' RACE reads anew with MiXCR; each CDR3 protein has one entry. The table has 300,000 to 350,000 distinct CDR3 sequences, roughly 13% seen once. The specimen was PBMCs or a T cell subset sorted from them (not recorded which). These receptor sequences come from a young man who had mild COVID-19 (a few samples of this study predate the infection). Cell type and time point are not known.

This clonotype came up once. The chain links TRBV6-6 to TRBJ1-2; D uncertain. Trimming took off 7 bases at V and 0 bases at J, with 6 bases between the two ends. The germline gives CDR1 MNHNY, CDR2 SVGAGI (reference sequence). This CDR3 is built from 12 residues. CDR3 protein: CASTETNYGYTF. Here the CDR3 DNA reads TGTGCCAGCACAGAGACTAACTATGGCTACACCTTC.

The genes are TRBV3-1 and TRBJ2-2; 7 nucleotides match TRBD1. V shed 5 bases, J shed 5 bases, and the junction held 20 bases outside the gene matches. This CDR3 comprises 19 residues. CDR1 is LGHDT, CDR2 YNNKEL, per germline (reference sequence). For the CDR3, the DNA is TGTGCCAGCAGCGACAGGGCGGCAGGGCCCCCAGGCGGAACCGGGGAGCTGTTTTTT. This encodes CASSDRAAGPPGGTGELFF.

V usage is TRBV6-5 and J usage is TRBJ2-7; 9 bases align to TRBD1. V lost 9 bases, J lost 4 bases, and 10 bases stayed unmatched. Germline V gives CDR1 MNHEY, CDR2 SVGAGI. CDR3 size: 14 residues. The CDR3 sequence is CASSWGQGPYEQYV. CDR3 DNA sequence: TGTGCCAGTTCTTGGGGACAGGGCCCATACGAGCAGTACGTC.